The present T cell receptor (beta chain) was sequenced within a study of T cell responses to AZD1222 COVID-19 vaccine. At the level of the study: Pooling covered second doses at about 4 or about 12 weeks. General study results and limits: The sample set comprised mostly white British donors with more females, and clonal diversity was possibly underestimated. At baseline, just 5 or 6 AZD1222 recipients tested seropositive. Spike-specific TCR breadth and depth rose after two AZD1222 doses.

Comments on this clone: Its antigen is still unknown.

Losses at the gene ends were 5 bases for V and 5 bases for J; bases not matched to a gene: 6. The CDR3 extends over 15 amino acids. The germline V gene encodes CDR1 LNHDA and CDR2 SQIVND (reference sequence). Profiling relied on immunoSEQ multiplex PCR, and the TCRdb table lists in-frame clones only, not all of them. In the table there are 100,000 to 150,000 clones, around 90% of which are singletons. This material consisted of peripheral blood, taken on day 0 of AZD1222 vaccination. The V and J genes are TRBV19 and TRBJ1-6, with TRBD1 identical over 7 bases. This clonotype was obtained from an adult in good health. The CDR3 loop reads CASSFRDRDNSPLHF. DNA for the CDR3: TGTGCCAGTAGTTTCCGGGACAGAGATAATTCACCCCTCCACTTT.